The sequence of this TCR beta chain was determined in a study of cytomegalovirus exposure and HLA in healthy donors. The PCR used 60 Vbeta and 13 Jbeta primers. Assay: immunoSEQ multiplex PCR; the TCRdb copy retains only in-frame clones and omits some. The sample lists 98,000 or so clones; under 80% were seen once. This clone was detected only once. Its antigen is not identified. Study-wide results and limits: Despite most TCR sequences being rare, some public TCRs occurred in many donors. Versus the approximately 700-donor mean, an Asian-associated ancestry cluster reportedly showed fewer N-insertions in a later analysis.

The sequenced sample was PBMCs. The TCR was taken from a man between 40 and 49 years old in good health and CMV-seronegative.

The CDR3, as DNA: TGTGCCAGCATCGGCCTGACTAGCTACGAGCAGTACTTC. This translates into CASIGLTSYEQYF. The gene calls are TRBV28 and TRBJ2-5, with TRBD2 as a possible D gene (6 bases). The closer fit of TRBJ2-7 to the DNA end suggests the J call may be wrong. The CDR3 has 13 amino acids. Germline V CDR1 and CDR2: MDHEN, SYDVKM.